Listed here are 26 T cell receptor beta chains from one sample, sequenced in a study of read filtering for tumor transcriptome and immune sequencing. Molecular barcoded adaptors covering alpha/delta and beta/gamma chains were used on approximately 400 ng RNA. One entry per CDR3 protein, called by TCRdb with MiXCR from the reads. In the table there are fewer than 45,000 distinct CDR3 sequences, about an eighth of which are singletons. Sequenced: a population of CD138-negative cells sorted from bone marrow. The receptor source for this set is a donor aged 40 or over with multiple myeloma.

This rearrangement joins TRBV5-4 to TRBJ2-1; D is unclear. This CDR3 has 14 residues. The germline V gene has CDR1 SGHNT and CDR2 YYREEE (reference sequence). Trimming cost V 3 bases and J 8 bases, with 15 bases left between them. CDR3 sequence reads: CASSSRYMVDEQFF. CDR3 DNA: TGTGCCAGCAGCTCCCGGTACATGGTGGATGAGCAGTTCTTC.

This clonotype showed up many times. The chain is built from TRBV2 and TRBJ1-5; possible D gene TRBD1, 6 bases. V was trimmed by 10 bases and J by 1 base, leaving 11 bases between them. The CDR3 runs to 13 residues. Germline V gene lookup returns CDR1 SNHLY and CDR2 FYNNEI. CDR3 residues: CATKDRSNQPQHF. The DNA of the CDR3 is TGTGCCACCAAGGACAGAAGCAATCAGCCCCAGCATTTT.

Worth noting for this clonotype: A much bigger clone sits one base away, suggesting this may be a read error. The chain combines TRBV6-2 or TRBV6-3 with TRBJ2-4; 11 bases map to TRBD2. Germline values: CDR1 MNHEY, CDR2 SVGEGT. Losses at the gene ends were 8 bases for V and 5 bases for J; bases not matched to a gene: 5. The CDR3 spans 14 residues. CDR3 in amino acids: CASRLAGSENIQYF. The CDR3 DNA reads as TGTGCCAGCCGACTAGCGGGGTCAGAAAACATTCAGTACTTC.

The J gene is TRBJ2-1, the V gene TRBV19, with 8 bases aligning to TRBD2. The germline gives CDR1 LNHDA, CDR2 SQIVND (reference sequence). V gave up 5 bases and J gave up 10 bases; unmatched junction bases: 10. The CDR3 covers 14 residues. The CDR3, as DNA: TGTGCCAGTAGTTCCCTAGCGGGCCGGAGGGAGCAGTTCTTC. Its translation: CASSSLAGRREQFF.

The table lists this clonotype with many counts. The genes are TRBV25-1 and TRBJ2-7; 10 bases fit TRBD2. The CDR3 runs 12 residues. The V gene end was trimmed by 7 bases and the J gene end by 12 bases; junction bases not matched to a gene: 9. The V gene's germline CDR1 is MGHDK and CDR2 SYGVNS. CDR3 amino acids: CASMATSGVGYF. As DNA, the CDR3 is TGTGCCAGCATGGCCACTAGCGGGGTGGGGTACTTC.

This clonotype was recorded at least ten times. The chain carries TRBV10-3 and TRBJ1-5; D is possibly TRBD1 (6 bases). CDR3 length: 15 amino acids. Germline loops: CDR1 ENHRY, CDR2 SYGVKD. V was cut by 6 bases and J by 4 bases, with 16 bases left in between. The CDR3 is CAIRAGGGENQPQHF. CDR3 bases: TGTGCCATCAGGGCCGGGGGGGGCGAGAATCAGCCCCAGCATTTT.

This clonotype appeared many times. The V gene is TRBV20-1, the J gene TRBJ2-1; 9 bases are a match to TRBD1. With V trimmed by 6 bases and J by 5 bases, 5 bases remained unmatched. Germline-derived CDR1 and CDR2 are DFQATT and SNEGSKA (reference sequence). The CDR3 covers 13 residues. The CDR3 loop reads CSAPGQGHNEQFF. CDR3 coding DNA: TGCAGTGCACCGGGACAGGGTCACAATGAGCAGTTCTTC.

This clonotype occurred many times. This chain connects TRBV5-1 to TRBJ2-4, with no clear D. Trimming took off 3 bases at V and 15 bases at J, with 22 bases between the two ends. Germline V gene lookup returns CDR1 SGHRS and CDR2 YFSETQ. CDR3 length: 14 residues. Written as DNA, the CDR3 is TGCGCCAGCAGCTCCGGATTACAGCAGACGTTCGGGTACTTC. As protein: CASSSGLQQTFGYF.

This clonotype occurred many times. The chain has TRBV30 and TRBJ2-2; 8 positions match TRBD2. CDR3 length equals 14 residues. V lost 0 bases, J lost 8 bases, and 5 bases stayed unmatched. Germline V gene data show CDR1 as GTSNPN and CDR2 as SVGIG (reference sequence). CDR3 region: CAWSVAGETGELFF. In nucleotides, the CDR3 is TGTGCCTGGAGTGTAGCGGGGGAAACTGGGGAGCTGTTTTTT.

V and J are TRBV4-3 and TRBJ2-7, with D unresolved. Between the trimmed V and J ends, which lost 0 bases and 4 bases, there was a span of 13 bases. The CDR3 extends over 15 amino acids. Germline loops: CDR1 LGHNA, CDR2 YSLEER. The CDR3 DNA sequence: TGCGCCAGCAGCCAAGATCCCGGACCTACTTACGAGCAGTACTTC. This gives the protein CASSQDPGPTYEQYF.

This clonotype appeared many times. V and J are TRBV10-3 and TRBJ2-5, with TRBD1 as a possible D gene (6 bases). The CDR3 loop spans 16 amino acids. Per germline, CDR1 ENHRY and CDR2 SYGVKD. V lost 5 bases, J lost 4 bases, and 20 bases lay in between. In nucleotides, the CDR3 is TGTGCCATCAGTTCCCCCGGGACAAAGAAAGGAGAGACCCAGTACTTC. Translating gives CAISSPGTKKGETQYF.

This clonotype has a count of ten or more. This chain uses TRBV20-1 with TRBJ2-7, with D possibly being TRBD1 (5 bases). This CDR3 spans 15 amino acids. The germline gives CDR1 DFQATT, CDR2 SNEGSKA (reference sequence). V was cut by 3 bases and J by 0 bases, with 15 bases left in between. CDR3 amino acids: CSASGAIRSSYEQYF. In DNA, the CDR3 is TGCAGTGCTAGTGGGGCCATCAGGAGCTCCTACGAGCAGTACTTC.

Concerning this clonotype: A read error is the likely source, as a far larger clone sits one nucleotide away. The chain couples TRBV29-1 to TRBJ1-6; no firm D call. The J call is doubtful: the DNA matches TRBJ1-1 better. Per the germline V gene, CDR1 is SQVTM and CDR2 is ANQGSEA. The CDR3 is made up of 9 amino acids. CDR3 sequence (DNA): TGCAGCGTTGATGCAGAAGCTTTCTTT. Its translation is CSVDAEAFF.

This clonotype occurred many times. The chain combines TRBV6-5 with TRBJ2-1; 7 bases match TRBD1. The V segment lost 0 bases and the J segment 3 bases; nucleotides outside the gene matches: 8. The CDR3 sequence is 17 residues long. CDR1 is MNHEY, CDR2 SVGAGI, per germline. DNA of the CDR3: TGTGCCAGCAGTTACTCGTTCCCGACAGGGATCTACAATGAGCAGTTCTTC. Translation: CASSYSFPTGIYNEQFF.

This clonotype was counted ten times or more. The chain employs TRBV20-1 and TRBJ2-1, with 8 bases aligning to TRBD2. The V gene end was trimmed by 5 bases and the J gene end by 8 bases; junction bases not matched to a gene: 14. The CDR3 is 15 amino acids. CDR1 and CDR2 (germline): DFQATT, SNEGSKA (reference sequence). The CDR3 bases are TGCAGTGCTTTAAATCCGGGACTAGTTGTCGATGAGCAGTTCTTC. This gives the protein CSALNPGLVVDEQFF.

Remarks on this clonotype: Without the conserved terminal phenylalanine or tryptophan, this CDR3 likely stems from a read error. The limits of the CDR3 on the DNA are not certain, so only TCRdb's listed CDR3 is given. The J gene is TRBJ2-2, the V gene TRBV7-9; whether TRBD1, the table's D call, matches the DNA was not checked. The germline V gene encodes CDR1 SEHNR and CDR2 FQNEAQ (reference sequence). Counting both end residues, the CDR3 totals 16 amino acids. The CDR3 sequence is CASSSRDRGGNGELFL.

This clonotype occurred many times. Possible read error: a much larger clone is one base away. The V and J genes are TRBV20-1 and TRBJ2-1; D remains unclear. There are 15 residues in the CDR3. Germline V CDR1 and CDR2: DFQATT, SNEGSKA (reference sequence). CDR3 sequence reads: CSARVGSNSYNGQFF. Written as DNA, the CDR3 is TGCAGTGCTAGAGTGGGTAGTAACTCCTACAATGGGCAGTTCTTC.

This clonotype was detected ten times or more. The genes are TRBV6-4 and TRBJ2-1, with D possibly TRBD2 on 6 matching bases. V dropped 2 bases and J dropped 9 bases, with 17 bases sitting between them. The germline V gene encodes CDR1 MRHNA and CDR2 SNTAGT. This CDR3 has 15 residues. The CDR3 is CASSDGGSLYSEQFF. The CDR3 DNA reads TGTGCCAGCAGTGACGGGGGGAGCTTATATTCTGAGCAGTTCTTC.

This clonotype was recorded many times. The chain's CDR3 is CASSPLAGGRNEQFF. DNA of the CDR3: TGTGCCAGCAGTCCCCTAGCGGGAGGGAGGAATGAGCAGTTCTTC. This chain joins TRBV6-2 or TRBV6-3 and TRBJ2-1; 12 bases match TRBD2. Germline loops: CDR1 MNHEY, CDR2 SVGEGT. The CDR3 runs 15 residues. V gave up 5 bases and J gave up 7 bases; unmatched junction bases: 6.

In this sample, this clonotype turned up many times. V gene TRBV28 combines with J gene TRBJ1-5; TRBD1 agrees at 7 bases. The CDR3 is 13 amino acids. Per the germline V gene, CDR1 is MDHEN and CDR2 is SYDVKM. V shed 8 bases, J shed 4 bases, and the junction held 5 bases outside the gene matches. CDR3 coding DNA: TGTGCCAGCGGGGGACAGACTAATCAGCCCCAGCATTTT. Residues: CASGGQTNQPQHF.

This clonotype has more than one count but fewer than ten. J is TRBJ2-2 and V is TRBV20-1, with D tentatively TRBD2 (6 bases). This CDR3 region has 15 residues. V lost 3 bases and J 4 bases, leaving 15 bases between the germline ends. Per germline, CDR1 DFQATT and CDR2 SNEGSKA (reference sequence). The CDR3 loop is CSASSPRRGTGELFF. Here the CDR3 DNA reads TGCAGTGCTAGCTCCCCTAGGAGGGGCACCGGGGAGCTGTTTTTT.

The DNA for the CDR3 is TGTGCCAGCAGCCTAGAGGCCACGGCCGAGCAGTACTTC. Translating it yields CASSLEATAEQYF. The chain employs TRBV14 and TRBJ2-7; D is unclear. Germline V gene sequence: CDR1 SGHDN, CDR2 FVKESK. Trimming pared 4 bases from V and 6 bases from J, leaving 13 bases between. The CDR3 has 13 amino acids.

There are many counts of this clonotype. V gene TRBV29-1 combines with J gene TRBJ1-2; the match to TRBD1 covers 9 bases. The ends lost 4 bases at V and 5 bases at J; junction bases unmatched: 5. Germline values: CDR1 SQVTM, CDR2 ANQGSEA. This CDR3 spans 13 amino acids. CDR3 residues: CSVGTGATYGYTF. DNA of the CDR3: TGCAGCGTTGGGACAGGGGCTACTTATGGCTACACCTTC.

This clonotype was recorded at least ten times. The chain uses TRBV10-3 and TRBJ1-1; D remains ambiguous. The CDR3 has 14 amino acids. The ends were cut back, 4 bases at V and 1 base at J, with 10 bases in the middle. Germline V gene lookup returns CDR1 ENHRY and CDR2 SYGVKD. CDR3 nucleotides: TGTGCCATCAGTGCGGACGACTGGAACACTGAAGCTTTCTTT. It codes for CAISADDWNTEAFF.

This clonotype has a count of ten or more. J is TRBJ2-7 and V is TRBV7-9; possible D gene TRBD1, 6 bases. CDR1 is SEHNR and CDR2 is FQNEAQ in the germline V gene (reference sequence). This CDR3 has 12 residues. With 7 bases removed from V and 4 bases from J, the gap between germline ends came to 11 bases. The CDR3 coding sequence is TGTGCCAGCAACAAACAGGGATACGAGCAGTACTTC. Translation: CASNKQGYEQYF.

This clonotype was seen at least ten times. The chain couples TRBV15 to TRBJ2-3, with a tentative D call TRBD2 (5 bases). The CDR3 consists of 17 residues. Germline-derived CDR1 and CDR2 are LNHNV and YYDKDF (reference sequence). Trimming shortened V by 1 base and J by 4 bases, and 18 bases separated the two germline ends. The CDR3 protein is CATSRARPGTRADTQYF. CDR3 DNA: TGTGCCACCAGCAGAGCAAGACCGGGAACCCGGGCAGATACGCAGTATTTT.